The rows below give T cell receptor beta chains drawn from one sample of a study of T cell repertoires in cytomegalovirus infection. These receptors' targets are unknown. From the reads, TCRdb called clonotypes with MiXCR, one entry per CDR3 protein. The sample includes 700,000 to 950,000 distinct CDR3 sequences, about 33% of them seen just once. Material: cultured CD8+ T cells from PBMCs, obtained from culture after CMV antigen stimulation. The receptors stem from a human donor in good health (CMV status not recorded). Some clones in this sample may be carry-over from other donors' samples. CDR3s include the opening cysteine and the closing phenylalanine or tryptophan. The D gene is left open where the match is weak. Clone size is not always given. Where it is, it says once, few, many or a class for expanded clones.

TGTGCCAGCAGTTACGTGGCTAGCGGAGACTGGGGTGAGCAGTTCTTC | CASSYVASGDWGEQFF | TRBJ2-1 | TRBV6-5 | NA | TRBD2
TGTGCTAGTGGTTCCTTTACCGACAGGGGGGTGGAGACCCAGTACTTC | CASGSFTDRGVETQYF | TRBJ2-5 | TRBV12-5 | few | TRBD1
TGTGCCAGCACTGGCTACAGGGGGGAGGTAACTGAAGCTTTCTTT | CASTGYRGEVTEAFF | TRBJ1-1 | TRBV2 | few | TRBD1
TGTGCCAGCAGCTGGGGCGGGGGGCCCGATACGCAGTATTTT | CASSWGGGPDTQYF | TRBJ2-3 | TRBV7-2 | many | TRBD2
TGTGCTAGTGGCTCCTTTCGACAGGGGGGCAACTACGAGCAGTACTTC | CASGSFRQGGNYEQYF | TRBJ2-7 | TRBV12-5 | many | TRBD1
TGTGCCAGCAGTCCAAGTTCTCCCTATGGCTACACCTTC | CASSPSSPYGYTF | TRBJ1-2 | TRBV27 | NA | NA
TGTGCCAGCAGCCAGGACAGGGTCAGGGGCACTGAGCAGTTCTTC | CASSQDRVRGTEQFF | TRBJ2-1 | TRBV5-5 | NA | TRBD1
TGTGCCAGCAGCCCCAGTAACGGACAGGGATTGAACACTGAAGCTTTCTTT | CASSPSNGQGLNTEAFF | TRBJ1-1 | TRBV9 | NA | TRBD1
TGTGCCACCAGTGGGTCAGATTTGGATACGCAGTATTTT | CATSGSDLDTQYF | TRBJ2-3 | TRBV24-1 | few | NA
TGTGCCAGCAGTGGGAACTACGGGATCACCTACTACGAGCAGTACTTC | CASSGNYGITYYEQYF | TRBJ2-7 | TRBV6-1 | few | NA